This T cell receptor beta chain was identified during a study of T cells after yellow fever vaccination. Template-switching 5'RACE yielded the TCR cDNA; a universal primer site and UMIs were added in the process. TCRdb fed the 5' RACE reads into MiXCR, producing one record per CDR3 protein. The sample lists around 310,000 distinct CDR3 sequences, about 9.5% seen once, with under 20% in the top ten. General study points: A minor fraction of clonotypes spanned both CD4 and CD8 compartments.

This clonotype was seen repeatedly, ten times or more. Its cognate antigen is unknown. Per germline, CDR1 DFQATT and CDR2 SNEGSKA (reference sequence). V lost 3 bases and J lost 4; bases outside the gene matches: 7. This CDR3 contains 14 residues. The sample in question was PBMCs, obtained on the day of the first yellow fever vaccination. The clonotype originates from a man in his late teens or twenties who received the YFV17D yellow fever vaccine. This chain links TRBV20-1 with TRBJ1-1; 8 bases are shared with TRBD1. The CDR3 protein is CSASRAGGGTEAFF. Written as DNA, the CDR3 is TGCAGTGCTAGTCGGGCAGGGGGCGGCACTGAAGCTTTCTTT.